This T cell receptor (beta chain) was sequenced for a study of read filtering for tumor transcriptome and immune sequencing. Overall study: Mean patient age was about 66 years, range roughly 40 to 80; approximately 18 male, over twelve female.

Study-wide results and limits: IR-seq and RNA-seq agreed better without single-read clonotypes. About 81.9% of IR-seq clonotypes had a single read, yet these held roughly 3.7% of reads. IR-seq captured clonotypes deeper and more reliably than RNA-seq.

The CDR3 loop spans 13 amino acids. CDR1 and CDR2 (germline): DFQATT, SNEGSKA (reference sequence). The library was built from around 380 ng RNA with molecular barcoded adaptors for alpha/delta and beta/gamma chains. TCRdb re-analysed the reads in MiXCR, keeping a single row per CDR3 protein. Of 57,000 or so distinct CDR3 sequences listed, under 20% are singletons. This clonotype was recorded many times. The antigen is not known. The chain couples TRBV20-1 to TRBJ1-2; no clear D gene. Material for sequencing was a population of CD138-negative cells sorted from bone marrow. This clonotype was obtained from a donor over 35 with multiple myeloma. The CDR3 DNA sequence: TGCAGCCCACTAGATACCGGCAGCGATGGCTACACCTTC. Amino acid sequence: CSPLDTGSDGYTF.